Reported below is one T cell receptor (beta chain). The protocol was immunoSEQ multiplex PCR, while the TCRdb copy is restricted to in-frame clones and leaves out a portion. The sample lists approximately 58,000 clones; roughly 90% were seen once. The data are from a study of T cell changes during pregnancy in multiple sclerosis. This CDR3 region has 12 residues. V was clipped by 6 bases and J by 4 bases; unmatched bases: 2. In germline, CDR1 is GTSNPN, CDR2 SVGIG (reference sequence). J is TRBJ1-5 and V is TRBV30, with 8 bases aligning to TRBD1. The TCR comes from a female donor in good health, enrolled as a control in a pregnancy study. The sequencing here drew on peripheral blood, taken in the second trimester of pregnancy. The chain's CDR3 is CACGQGNQPQHF. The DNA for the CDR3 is TGTGCCTGCGGACAGGGAAATCAGCCCCAGCATTTT.